The sequence of this T cell receptor (beta chain) was determined in a study of T cell repertoires in cytomegalovirus infection. TCRdb processed the reads anew with MiXCR; each CDR3 protein has one entry. The sample lists hundreds of thousands of distinct CDR3 sequences, approximately 24% occurring once. Study observations and caveats: CMV-specific TCR beta clonotypes restricted by HLA-C were the ones dominating the ex vivo response.

In the case of this clonotype: Its specificity is not known.

Germline V lookup: CDR1 MDHEN, CDR2 SYDVKM. With 1 base removed from V and 8 bases from J, the gap between germline ends came to 19 bases. The CDR3 covers 16 residues. The sample taken for sequencing was CD8+ T cells from PBMCs. V usage is TRBV28 and J usage is TRBJ2-3; D possibly uses TRBD1 or TRBD2 (6 bases each). This TCR was sampled from a human donor in good health (CMV status not recorded). Some clones in this sample may be carry-over from other donors' samples. As DNA, the CDR3 is TGTGCCAGCAGTTTATATGGACCGACTGGAGGGGGTACGCAGTATTTT. Translated: CASSLYGPTGGGTQYF.